Shown below are 9 T cell receptor beta chains from a single sample sequenced in a study of Graves' ophthalmopathy and Graves' hyperthyroidism. Amplified material comprised TCR beta CDR3 regions derived from RNA transcripts. The workflow started with a first-round RT-PCR run with HTBI primers and then moved on to a second-round multiplex PCR. TCRdb ran MiXCR on the multiplex PCR reads and lists one entry per CDR3 protein. The repertoire consists of hundreds of thousands of distinct CDR3 sequences, with roughly 40% occurring once and the leading ten covering 35% to 55%. Sequencing used peripheral blood. The receptors shown here come from an adult man with Graves' ophthalmopathy.

This clonotype was observed a few times. The chain combines TRBV25-1 with TRBJ2-2; 10 bases fit TRBD2. From germline, CDR1 is MGHDK and CDR2 SYGVNS. J lost 4 bases, V lost 6 bases, and 8 bases had no gene match. The CDR3 covers 16 residues. The CDR3 DNA reads as TGTGCCAGCAGCTCGAGCGGGAGGGCGGTCACCGGGGAGCTGTTTTTT. As protein: CASSSSGRAVTGELFF.

This clonotype has ten or more counts. This CDR3 is CASSFSENTEAFF. Written as DNA, the CDR3 is TGTGCCAGCAGCTTTAGTGAGAACACTGAAGCTTTCTTT. The chain links TRBV5-8 to TRBJ1-1; D gene ambiguous. The CDR3 length is 13 residues. Germline V gene sequence: CDR1 SGHTS, CDR2 YDEGEE. Deletions cut 2 bases from V and 1 base from J, with 6 bases between.

The V and J genes are TRBV20-1 and TRBJ1-5, with D hard to call. Germline V gives CDR1 DFQATT, CDR2 SNEGSKA (reference sequence). V lost 4 bases, J lost 5 bases, and 15 bases lay in between. This CDR3 is built from 14 residues. This CDR3 is CSANEGMNYQPQHF. DNA for the CDR3: TGCAGTGCTAATGAGGGTATGAATTATCAGCCCCAGCATTTT.

This clonotype showed up many times. The rearrangement uses TRBV24-1 and TRBJ2-5, with TRBD2 matching 11 bases. There are 15 residues in the CDR3. Germline-derived CDR1 and CDR2 are KGHDR and SFDVKD. V shed 1 base and J 4 bases; nucleotides not matched to a gene: 1. This chain's CDR3 is CATSDFTSGRETQYF. CDR3 bases: TGTGCCACCAGTGATTTTACTAGCGGGAGAGAGACCCAGTACTTC.

The chain joins TRBV7-9 to TRBJ2-7; weak D call: TRBD1 (6 bases). The CDR3 runs to 15 residues. Deletions cut 5 bases from V and 3 bases from J, with 17 bases between. Looked up from germline, CDR1 is SEHNR and CDR2 is FQNEAQ (reference sequence). This CDR3 is CASSATGFGDYEQYF. CDR3 nucleotides: TGTGCCAGCAGCGCAACAGGGTTTGGAGACTACGAGCAGTACTTC.

This clonotype was detected many times. The J gene is TRBJ2-7, the V gene TRBV10-2, with 7 bases matching TRBD2. Germline CDR1 is WSHSY and CDR2 is SAAADI. This CDR3 is 16 amino acids long. With 2 bases clipped from V and 2 bases from J, the junction kept 9 bases outside the gene matches. The CDR3 loop reads CASSEPRLAGTYEQYF. In DNA form, the CDR3 reads TGCGCCAGCAGTGAGCCAAGACTAGCTGGGACCTACGAGCAGTACTTC.

The table lists this clonotype with a few counts. The junction departs from germline at one end; a sequencing error may be responsible. V and J are TRBV10-3 and TRBJ1-6; D gene uncertain. The CDR3 runs to 14 residues. CDR1 ENHRY and CDR2 SYGVKD come from the germline V gene. Here the CDR3 reads CASSFGGLLSPLHF. CDR3 bases: TGTGCCAGCAGTTTCGGAGGGTTATTATCACCCCTCCACTTT.

This chain uses TRBV20-1 with TRBJ1-1; D unresolved. The CDR3 consists of 13 residues. The V gene lost 1 base and the J gene lost 1 base, with 7 bases spanning the gap. Germline CDR1 DFQATT, CDR2 SNEGSKA (reference sequence). The CDR3: CSARGLPNTEAFF. DNA of the CDR3: TGCAGTGCTAGAGGTCTGCCGAACACTGAAGCTTTCTTT.

The chain joins TRBV10-3 to TRBJ2-7; possible D gene TRBD1, 6 bases. This CDR3 has 12 amino acids. V lost 5 bases and J lost 5, with 10 bases in between. Germline V lookup: CDR1 ENHRY, CDR2 SYGVKD. CDR3 loop: CAISRPGDEQYF. The CDR3 DNA reads as TGTGCCATCAGTCGTCCAGGGGACGAGCAGTACTTC.